This T cell receptor (beta chain) was observed in a study of shared clonotypes between healthy human individuals. For sorted subsets, roughly 210 ng DNA per replicate equaled tens of thousands of T cell genomes. The method was immunoSEQ multiplex PCR; TCRdb's version includes in-frame clones alone and lacks a portion of them. There are approximately 2.1 million clones in the sample; more than 85% occur only once, and 0.39% lies in the top ten. Per the germline V gene, CDR1 is SGHTA and CDR2 is FQGNSA. The CDR3 totals 14 residues. V lost 1 base to trimming and J lost 5 bases; unmatched junction nucleotides: 5.

The sample consisted of naive CD4+ T cells from PBMCs. The subset: CD45RA+ positively selected. This sequence joins TRBV7-2 and TRBJ2-7, with 7 nucleotides matching TRBD1. This sequence was found in a man between 18 and 35 years old in good health. Some clones in this sample may be carry-over from other donors' samples. CDR3 in DNA: TGTGCCAGCAGCTTAGTGGGGACAGCCGACGAGCAGTACTTC. Encoded protein: CASSLVGTADEQYF. Together with reference TRBV7-2 and TRBJ2-7, the CDR3 gives the full variable domain: GAGVSQSPSNKVTEKGKDVELRCDPISGHTALYWYRQSLGQGLEFLIYFQGNSAPDKSGLPSDRFSAERTGGSVSTLTIQRTQQEDSAVYLCASSLVGTADEQYFGPGTRLTVT.